The entry that follows covers one TCR beta chain sequence. The data stem from a study of blood T cell repertoires in COVID-19. The junction had 7 bases not matched to a gene; V was cut back by 9 bases and J by 4 bases. In germline, CDR1 is ENHRY, CDR2 SYGVKD. This CDR3 contains 14 residues. The table came from immunoSEQ multiplex PCR; TCRdb's copy has only in-frame clones and leaves some out. The sample includes about half a million clones, 70% to 90% of them seen just once. The sample comprised peripheral blood. This receptor was obtained from a human donor in a cohort sampled during active COVID-19. The chain combines TRBV10-3 with TRBJ2-2, with 8 nucleotides matching TRBD2. The CDR3 sequence is CAMKSGSSTGELFF. The CDR3, as DNA: TGTGCCATGAAAAGCGGGAGTAGCACCGGGGAGCTGTTTTTT.